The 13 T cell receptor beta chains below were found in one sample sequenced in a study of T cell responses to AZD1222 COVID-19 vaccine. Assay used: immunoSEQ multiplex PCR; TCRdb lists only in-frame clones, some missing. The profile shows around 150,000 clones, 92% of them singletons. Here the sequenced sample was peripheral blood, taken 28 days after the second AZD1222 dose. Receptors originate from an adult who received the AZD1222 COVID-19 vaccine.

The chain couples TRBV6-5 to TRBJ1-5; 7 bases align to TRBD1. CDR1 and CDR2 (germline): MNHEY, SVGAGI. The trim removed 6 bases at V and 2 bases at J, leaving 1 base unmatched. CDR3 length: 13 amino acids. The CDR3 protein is CASRTGGNQPQHF. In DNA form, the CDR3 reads TGTGCCAGCAGAACAGGGGGCAATCAGCCCCAGCATTTT.

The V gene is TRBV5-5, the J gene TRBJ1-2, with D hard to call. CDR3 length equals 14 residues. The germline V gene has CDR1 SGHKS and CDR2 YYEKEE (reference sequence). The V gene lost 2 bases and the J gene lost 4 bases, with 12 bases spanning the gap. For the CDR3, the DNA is TGTGCCAGCAGCTTATGGCCCGATGGCTATGGCTACACCTTC. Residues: CASSLWPDGYGYTF.

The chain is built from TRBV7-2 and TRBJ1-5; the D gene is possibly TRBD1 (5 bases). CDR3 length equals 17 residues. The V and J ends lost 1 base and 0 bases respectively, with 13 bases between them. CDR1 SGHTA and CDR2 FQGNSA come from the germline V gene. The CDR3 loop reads CASSLVGGSYSNQPQHF. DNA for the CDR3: TGTGCCAGCAGCTTAGTGGGGGGGTCGTATAGCAATCAGCCCCAGCATTTT.

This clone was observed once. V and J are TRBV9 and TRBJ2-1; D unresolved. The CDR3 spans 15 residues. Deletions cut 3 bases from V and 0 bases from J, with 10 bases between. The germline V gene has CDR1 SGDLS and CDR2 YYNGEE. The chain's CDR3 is CASSADKSSYNEQFF. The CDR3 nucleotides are TGTGCCAGCAGCGCCGACAAGAGCTCCTACAATGAGCAGTTCTTC.

CDR3 bases: TGTGCCAGCAGCTTGTCGCCTAGCGGCAACTACGAGCAGTACTTC. Translating gives CASSLSPSGNYEQYF. This chain joins TRBV5-6 and TRBJ2-7; the match to TRBD2 covers 7 bases. The CDR3 consists of 15 residues. V was pared by 1 base and J by 3 bases, with 7 bases of the junction left unmatched. Germline lookup yields CDR1 SGHDT and CDR2 YYEEEE.

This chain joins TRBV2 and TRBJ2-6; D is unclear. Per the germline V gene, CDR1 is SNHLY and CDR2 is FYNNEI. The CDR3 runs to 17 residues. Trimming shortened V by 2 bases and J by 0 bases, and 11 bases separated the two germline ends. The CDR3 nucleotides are TGTGCCAGCAGTGAACAACCCTTCAGCTCTGGGGCCAACGTCCTGACTTTC. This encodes CASSEQPFSSGANVLTF. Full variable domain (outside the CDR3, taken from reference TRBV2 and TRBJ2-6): EPEVTQTPSHQVTQMGQEVILRCVPISNHLYFYWYRQILGQKVEFLVSFYNNEISEKSEIFDDQFSVERPDGSNFTLKIRSTKLEDSAMYFCASSEQPFSSGANVLTFGAGSRLTVL.

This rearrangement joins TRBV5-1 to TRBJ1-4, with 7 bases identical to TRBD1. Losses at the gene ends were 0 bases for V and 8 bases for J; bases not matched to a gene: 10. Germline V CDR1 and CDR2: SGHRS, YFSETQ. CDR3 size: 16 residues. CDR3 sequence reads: CASSLDEGQLNEKLFF. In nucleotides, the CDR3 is TGCGCCAGCAGCTTGGATGAGGGACAGCTAAACGAAAAACTGTTTTTT.

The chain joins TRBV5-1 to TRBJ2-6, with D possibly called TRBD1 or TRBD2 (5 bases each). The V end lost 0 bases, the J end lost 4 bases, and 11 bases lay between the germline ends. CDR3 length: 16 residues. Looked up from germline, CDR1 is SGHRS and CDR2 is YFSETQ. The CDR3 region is CASSLAWGNGANVLTF. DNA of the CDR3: TGCGCCAGCAGCTTGGCCTGGGGGAACGGGGCCAACGTCCTGACTTTC.

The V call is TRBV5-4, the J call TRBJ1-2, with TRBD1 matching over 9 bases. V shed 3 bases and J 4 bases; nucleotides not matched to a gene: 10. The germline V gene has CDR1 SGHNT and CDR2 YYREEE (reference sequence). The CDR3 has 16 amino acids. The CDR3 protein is CASSSRDRDLFYGYTF. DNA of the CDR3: TGTGCCAGCAGCTCCCGGGACAGGGATCTATTCTATGGCTACACCTTC.

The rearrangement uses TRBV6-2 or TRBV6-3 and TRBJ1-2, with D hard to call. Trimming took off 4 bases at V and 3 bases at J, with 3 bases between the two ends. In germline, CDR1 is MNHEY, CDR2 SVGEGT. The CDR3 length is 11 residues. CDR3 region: CASSSYYGYTF. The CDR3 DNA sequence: TGTGCCAGCAGTTCCTACTATGGCTACACCTTC.

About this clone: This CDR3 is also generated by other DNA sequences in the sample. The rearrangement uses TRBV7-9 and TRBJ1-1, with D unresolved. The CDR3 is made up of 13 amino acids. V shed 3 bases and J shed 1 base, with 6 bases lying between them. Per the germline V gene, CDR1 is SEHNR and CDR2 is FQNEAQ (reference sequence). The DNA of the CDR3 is TGTGCCAGCAGCTTGTCGGCGAACACTGAAGCTTTCTTT. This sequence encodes CASSLSANTEAFF.

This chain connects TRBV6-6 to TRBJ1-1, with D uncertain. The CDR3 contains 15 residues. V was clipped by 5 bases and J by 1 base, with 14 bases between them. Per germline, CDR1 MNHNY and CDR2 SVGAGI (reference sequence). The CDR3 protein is CASSTRTAQNTEAFF. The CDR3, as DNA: TGTGCCAGCAGTACCCGGACTGCCCAGAACACTGAAGCTTTCTTT.

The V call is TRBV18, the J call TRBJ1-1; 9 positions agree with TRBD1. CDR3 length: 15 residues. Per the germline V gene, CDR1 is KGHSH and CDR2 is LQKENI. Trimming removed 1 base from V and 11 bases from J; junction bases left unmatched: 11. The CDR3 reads CASSPQINRDRVAFF. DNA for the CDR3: TGTGCCAGCTCACCACAGATCAACCGGGACAGGGTCGCTTTCTTT.